These 21 T cell receptor beta chains originate from one sample sequenced in a study of blood T cell repertoires in COVID-19. Profiling relied on immunoSEQ multiplex PCR, and the TCRdb table lists in-frame clones only, not all of them. This sample has 260,000 or so clones, with roughly 87% found just once. The material sequenced was peripheral blood. These receptor sequences come from a human donor in a cohort sampled during active COVID-19.

The rearrangement links TRBV4-1 to TRBJ1-5, with a weak D call TRBD1 (5 bases). CDR1 is MGHRA, CDR2 YSYEKL, per germline. With 1 base removed from V and 5 bases from J, the gap between germline ends came to 15 bases. CDR3 size: 16 residues. CDR3 nucleotide sequence: TGCGCCAGCAGCCAAGTTAATACAGGAAGACATCAGCCCCAGCATTTT. Translating gives CASSQVNTGRHQPQHF.

CDR3 amino acids: CASSPVGGLGTEAFF. CDR3 sequence (DNA): TGTGCCAGCAGCCCCGTAGGAGGTTTGGGGACTGAAGCTTTCTTT. This rearrangement joins TRBV5-6 to TRBJ1-1; D unresolved. Germline V CDR1 and CDR2: SGHDT, YYEEEE. With 4 bases removed from V and 5 bases from J, the gap between germline ends came to 18 bases. This CDR3 region has 15 residues.

The chain links TRBV19 to TRBJ2-7; D is unclear. The CDR3 has 13 residues. V was trimmed by 1 base and J by 4 bases, leaving 8 bases between them. Germline CDR1 and CDR2: LNHDA and SQIVND (reference sequence). CDR3 sequence: CASSIAGIYEQYF. The CDR3 bases are TGTGCCAGTAGTATAGCGGGTATTTACGAGCAGTACTTC.

The chain couples TRBV9 to TRBJ1-1, with 8 bases lining up with TRBD1. Germline CDR1 SGDLS, CDR2 YYNGEE. V lost 1 base and J lost 6; bases outside the gene matches: 8. CDR3 length: 15 residues. CDR3 coding DNA: TGTGCCAGCAGCGTATCCGGGACAGGCGTCTCTGAAGCTTTCTTT. Protein sequence: CASSVSGTGVSEAFF.

This chain joins TRBV27 and TRBJ1-2; 11 bases fit TRBD1. Germline trimming cut 3 bases from V and 3 bases from J; bases unmatched to any gene: 3. CDR1 and CDR2 (germline): MNHEY, SMNVEV (reference sequence). There are 15 residues in the CDR3. The DNA of the CDR3 is TGTGCCAGCAGTTTTGGGACAGGGGGATACTATGGCTACACCTTC. This translates into CASSFGTGGYYGYTF.

The chain joins TRBV19 to TRBJ1-5, with TRBD1 identical over 10 bases. CDR3 length: 15 residues. Germline V lookup: CDR1 LNHDA, CDR2 SQIVND (reference sequence). V dropped 5 bases and J dropped 5; count of bases not matched to a gene: 6. The CDR3: CASSSLGTGDQPQHF. DNA for the CDR3: TGTGCCAGTAGTTCACTTGGGACAGGGGATCAGCCCCAGCATTTT.

The chain employs TRBV18 and TRBJ2-7, with 9 bases lining up with TRBD1. Germline-derived CDR1 and CDR2 are KGHSH and LQKENI. J gave up 2 bases and V 3 bases, and 11 bases lay outside the gene matches. The CDR3 spans 17 residues. CDR3: CASSPSLGTGITYEQYF. CDR3 nucleotides: TGTGCCAGCTCACCGTCTCTCGGGACAGGGATTACCTACGAGCAGTACTTC. Using reference TRBV18 and TRBJ2-7 for the parts outside the CDR3, the full variable domain is NAGVMQNPRHLVRRRGQEARLRCSPMKGHSHVYWYRQLPEEGLKFMVYLQKENIIDESGMPKERFSAEFPKEGPSILRIQQVVRGDSAAYFCASSPSLGTGITYEQYFGPGTRLTVT.

The chain couples TRBV28 to TRBJ1-2; D is unclear. V lost 6 bases and J 1 base, leaving 3 bases between the germline ends. This CDR3 is built from 11 residues. Per the germline V gene, CDR1 is MDHEN and CDR2 is SYDVKM. The CDR3 sequence is CASRYNYGYTF. The CDR3 bases are TGTGCCAGCAGGTATAACTATGGCTACACCTTC.

This clone came up a few times. The rearrangement uses TRBV29-1 and TRBJ2-1, with D possibly matching TRBD1 (5 bases). Germline V lookup: CDR1 SQVTM, CDR2 ANQGSEA. CDR3 length equals 14 residues. V shed 3 bases and J shed 7 bases, with 16 bases lying between them. CDR3 sequence: CSVEGQPHQNEQFF. The CDR3 region has the DNA TGCAGCGTTGAGGGGCAGCCTCACCAAAATGAGCAGTTCTTC.

The rearrangement uses TRBV19 and TRBJ2-7; no reliable D call. Germline values: CDR1 LNHDA, CDR2 SQIVND (reference sequence). This CDR3 has 12 amino acids. With 3 bases removed from V and 5 bases from J, the gap between germline ends came to 8 bases. In DNA, the CDR3 is TGTGCCAGTAGTATGAGCACTGACGAGCAGTACTTC. Translated, it gives CASSMSTDEQYF.

The rearrangement joins TRBV5-6 to TRBJ2-7; tentative D call: TRBD1 (5 bases). Germline values: CDR1 SGHDT, CDR2 YYEEEE. The CDR3 totals 14 residues. V lost 0 bases to trimming and J lost 3 bases, with 10 bases between them. The CDR3 DNA reads as TGTGCCAGCAGCTTGGACAGGAGCGTCTACGAGCAGTACTTC. It translates to CASSLDRSVYEQYF. The variable domain in full, with the rest retrieved from reference TRBV5-6 and TRBJ2-7, is DAGVTQSPTHLIKTRGQQVTLRCSPKSGHDTVSWYQQALGQGPQFIFQYYEEEERQRGNFPDRFSGHQFPNYSSELNVNALLLGDSALYLCASSLDRSVYEQYFGPGTRLTVT.

The DNA for the CDR3 is TGTGCCAGCAGCAAAGTTCTTTCGACAGGGTTCCAAGAGACCCAGTACTTC. Translated: CASSKVLSTGFQETQYF. The chain is built from TRBV21-1 and TRBJ2-5; TRBD1 reflects the table's D call only, with no check against the DNA. TRBV21-1 is an annotated pseudogene. The CDR3 is 17 amino acids.

With regard to this clone: Additional DNA sequences in this sample encode the identical CDR3. The chain employs TRBV28 and TRBJ2-7; TRBD2 matches 11 bases. V shed 6 bases, J shed 1 base, and the junction held 5 bases outside the gene matches. Germline V gene data show CDR1 as MDHEN and CDR2 as SYDVKM. The CDR3 contains 15 residues. The CDR3, as DNA: TGTGCCAGCAGATCCGGGACTAGCGGTTCCTACGAGCAGTACTTC. As protein: CASRSGTSGSYEQYF.

The rearrangement uses TRBV5-4 and TRBJ2-3; 9 nucleotides line up with TRBD2. V lost 6 bases, J lost 3 bases, and 14 bases stayed unmatched. CDR1 is SGHNT and CDR2 is YYREEE in the germline V gene (reference sequence). The CDR3 runs 17 residues. As DNA, the CDR3 is TGTGCCAGCAACTATCGGGGTAGCGGGAGAGGTACAGATACGCAGTATTTT. Residues: CASNYRGSGRGTDTQYF.

CDR3 sequence reads: CASSLRWGGGKETQYF. In DNA, the CDR3 is TGTGCCAGCAGCCTTCGGTGGGGAGGGGGAAAAGAGACCCAGTACTTC. The chain joins TRBV7-8 to TRBJ2-5, with D tentatively TRBD2 (7 bases). CDR1 SGHVS and CDR2 FQNEAQ come from the germline V gene. The CDR3 length is 16 residues. The V gene lost 5 bases and the J gene lost 3 bases, with 19 bases spanning the gap.

This rearrangement joins TRBV6-5 to TRBJ1-3; no firm D call. Trimming cost V 6 bases and J 0 bases, with 9 bases left between them. Germline CDR1 MNHEY, CDR2 SVGAGI. CDR3 length: 14 residues. The CDR3 nucleotides read TGTGCCAGCAGGCCAGGTGCCTCTGGAAACACCATATATTTT. Translating gives CASRPGASGNTIYF.

This chain connects TRBV2 to TRBJ2-2; TRBD2 matches 7 bases. The CDR3 runs to 17 residues. Germline CDR1 and CDR2: SNHLY and FYNNEI. Losses at the gene ends were 6 bases for V and 0 bases for J; bases not matched to a gene: 10. CDR3 protein: CASRSRVLASNTGELFF. The CDR3 DNA sequence: TGTGCCAGCAGAAGCAGGGTACTAGCGTCGAACACCGGGGAGCTGTTTTTT.

The rearrangement uses TRBV6-5 and TRBJ1-1; D is ambiguous. CDR1 and CDR2 from the germline V gene are MNHEY and SVGAGI. CDR3 length: 13 amino acids. The V end was cut by 8 bases, the J end by 3 bases, with 13 bases between. The CDR3 DNA sequence: TGTGCCAGCGCCGGGAGGGTGGACACTGAAGCTTTCTTT. Protein: CASAGRVDTEAFF.

J is TRBJ1-4 and V is TRBV9; TRBD1 is a possible D gene (6 bases). CDR1 is SGDLS and CDR2 is YYNGEE in the germline V gene. There are 15 residues in the CDR3. The V gene lost 3 bases and the J gene lost 5 bases, with 14 bases spanning the gap. The chain's CDR3 is CASSARQDQNEKLFF. CDR3 in DNA: TGTGCCAGCAGCGCACGACAGGATCAGAATGAAAAACTGTTTTTT.

This chain links TRBV5-6 with TRBJ2-5; D not certain. Germline V lookup: CDR1 SGHDT, CDR2 YYEEEE. Deletions cut 2 bases from V and 5 bases from J, with 10 bases between. The length of the CDR3 is 13 residues. The CDR3 loop is CASSFLSQETQYF. CDR3 nucleotide sequence: TGTGCCAGCAGCTTTCTCTCTCAGGAGACCCAGTACTTC.

The chain couples TRBV4-3 to TRBJ2-7, with 8 bases lining up with TRBD1. CDR3 size: 18 residues. The V gene end was trimmed by 6 bases and the J gene end by 1 base; junction bases not matched to a gene: 17. Germline V lookup: CDR1 LGHNA, CDR2 YSLEER. CDR3 residues: CASSPPGTGLTESYEQYF. The CDR3, as DNA: TGCGCCAGCAGTCCCCCCGGGACAGGCCTCACAGAATCCTACGAGCAGTACTTC.